Detailed here is one TCR beta chain. Using immunoSEQ multiplex PCR, the repertoire was profiled, and TCRdb retains in-frame clones only, with some absent. The sample has about 130,000 clones; around 97% are singletons. This sample was taken from a study of T cell changes during pregnancy in multiple sclerosis. The sequencing used peripheral blood, collected after pregnancy. This receptor was identified in a female donor with multiple sclerosis, enrolled in a pregnancy study.

The CDR3 DNA sequence: TGTGCCAGCAGTTTTTCCCAGTCCAATGAAAAACTGTTTTTT. Encoded protein: CASSFSQSNEKLFF. This rearrangement joins TRBV28 to TRBJ1-4; D remains ambiguous. CDR1 is MDHEN, CDR2 SYDVKM, per germline. The V end was cut by 3 bases, the J end by 5 bases, with 10 bases between. The CDR3 runs to 14 residues.